This entry lists 5 T cell receptor beta chains sequenced from one sample in a study of post-analysis software for immune sequencing data. Libraries were made from TCR beta cDNA, and they carried unique molecular identifiers. One entry per CDR3 protein, called by TCRdb with MiXCR from the PCR reads. The sample lists roughly 700,000 distinct CDR3 sequences, just under 30% occurring once. These receptors have no identified antigens. Study results and caveats: Patients carried a few TRBV segments more frequently than controls did, and TRBV5-6, TRBV5-1 and TRBV20-1 were among them.

Sequencing used blood. Receptors originate from a girl aged 10-17 years with multiple sclerosis.

The chain combines TRBV20-1 with TRBJ1-2; tentatively, D is TRBD1 (6 bases). From germline, CDR1 is DFQATT and CDR2 SNEGSKA (reference sequence). CDR3 length equals 14 residues. V lost 5 bases, J lost 3 bases, and 16 bases lay in between. The CDR3 bases are TGCAGTGCTCGGTCCCCCGGGGGCGACTATGGCTACACCTTC. It specifies CSARSPGGDYGYTF.

This clonotype showed up just a few times. J is TRBJ1-2 and V is TRBV7-2, with D unresolved. Looked up from germline, CDR1 is SGHTA and CDR2 is FQGNSA. CDR3 length: 13 residues. With 1 base removed from V and 13 bases from J, the gap between germline ends came to 16 bases. CDR3 protein: CASSLVQSMESTF. For the CDR3, the DNA is TGTGCCAGCAGCTTAGTCCAGTCTATGGAGAGCACCTTC.

This clonotype came up a few times. The V and J genes are TRBV7-2 and TRBJ2-5, with a possible D match to TRBD2 (5 bases). The CDR3 sequence is 16 residues long. Germline-derived CDR1 and CDR2 are SGHTA and FQGNSA. Trimming stripped 5 bases from V and 2 bases from J, with 18 bases between. CDR3 loop: CASSPLAGGGQETQYF. CDR3 in DNA: TGTGCCAGCAGCCCCCTGGCGGGCGGAGGACAAGAGACCCAGTACTTC.

The chain uses TRBV6-7 and TRBJ2-5; D possibly corresponds to TRBD2 (5 bases). TRBV6-7 is identified as an open reading frame with a role that is uncertain. The V and J ends lost 6 bases and 5 bases respectively, with 19 bases between them. There are 15 residues in the CDR3. CDR3 DNA sequence: TGTGCCAGCAGCCACCCCAGAGCGGAAGATGAGACCCAGTACTTC. Amino acids: CASSHPRAEDETQYF.

This clonotype was observed a few times. This chain uses TRBV6-6 with TRBJ1-2; no clear D gene. This CDR3 comprises 15 residues. V lost 6 bases to trimming and J lost 4 bases, with 18 bases between them. Germline V gives CDR1 MNHNY, CDR2 SVGAGI (reference sequence). CDR3 amino acids: CASSRGAETSYGYTF. For the CDR3, the DNA is TGTGCCAGCAGCCGAGGAGCAGAAACCAGCTATGGCTACACCTTC.